The 30 T cell receptor beta chains below all came from one sample that was sequenced in a study of blood T cell repertoires in COVID-19. Assay used: immunoSEQ multiplex PCR; TCRdb lists only in-frame clones, some missing. This table holds under 80,000 clones, about 80% found once. Sequencing input: peripheral blood. These receptors all stem from a woman aged 60-70 years with acute or convalescent COVID-19.

This sequence joins TRBV27 and TRBJ1-1; 11 bases are a match to TRBD1. The V gene's germline CDR1 is MNHEY and CDR2 SMNVEV (reference sequence). The CDR3 contains 15 residues. Trimming at V came to 5 bases and at J to 1 base, leaving 3 bases not matched to a gene. CDR3 sequence: CASSQGTGGNTEAFF. The CDR3 DNA is TGTGCCAGCAGTCAGGGGACAGGGGGGAACACTGAAGCTTTCTTT.

V and J are TRBV5-1 and TRBJ2-1; 7 nucleotides agree with TRBD2. Germline-derived CDR1 and CDR2 are SGHRS and YFSETQ. V was clipped by 0 bases and J by 8 bases; unmatched bases: 14. This CDR3 region has 17 residues. The CDR3 here is CASSLEVGGRGSDEQFF. CDR3 nucleotides: TGCGCCAGCAGCTTGGAGGTAGGAGGGCGGGGGAGCGATGAGCAGTTCTTC.

This clone was observed once. The chain carries TRBV18 and TRBJ1-4, with D possibly being TRBD1 (5 bases). This CDR3 comprises 16 residues. V dropped 5 bases and J dropped 0 bases, with 13 bases sitting between them. CDR1 is KGHSH, CDR2 LQKENI, per germline. CDR3 nucleotide sequence: TGTGCCAGCTCATCGGGGGTTCAGGCAACTAATGAAAAACTGTTTTTT. This codes for CASSSGVQATNEKLFF.

V is TRBV5-1 and J is TRBJ1-6; tentatively, D is TRBD1 (5 bases). Trimming removed 0 bases from V and 7 bases from J, with 20 bases in between. CDR1 is SGHRS and CDR2 is YFSETQ in the germline V gene. This CDR3 spans 18 amino acids. The CDR3 DNA sequence: TGCGCCAGCAGCTTGGAGTTATTGGGGACTGATTCAAATTCACCCCTCCACTTT. This encodes CASSLELLGTDSNSPLHF.

The chain uses TRBV6-5 and TRBJ1-5, with D tentatively TRBD1 (6 bases). Deletions cut 8 bases from V and 4 bases from J, with 18 bases between. The CDR3 sequence is 15 residues long. Per germline, CDR1 MNHEY and CDR2 SVGAGI. The CDR3 protein is CASSMQIQGNQPQHF. The CDR3 DNA follows: TGTGCCAGCTCTATGCAGATCCAGGGGAATCAGCCCCAGCATTTT.

The chain links TRBV27 to TRBJ2-7; 8 bases are shared with TRBD1. Germline trimming cut 4 bases from V and 2 bases from J; bases unmatched to any gene: 10. Germline CDR1 reads MNHEY; CDR2 reads SMNVEV (reference sequence). The length of the CDR3 is 16 residues. The CDR3 sequence is CASSSPMGQAAYEQYF. The CDR3 nucleotides read TGTGCCAGCAGTTCCCCAATGGGACAGGCCGCCTACGAGCAGTACTTC.

The chain is built from TRBV18 and TRBJ1-5; possible D gene TRBD1, 6 bases. This CDR3 region has 14 residues. The V end lost 1 base, the J end lost 6 bases, and 10 bases lay between the germline ends. The germline V gene encodes CDR1 KGHSH and CDR2 LQKENI. CDR3 residues: CASSPQQGSQPQHF. CDR3 bases: TGTGCCAGCTCACCACAACAGGGTAGTCAGCCCCAGCATTTT.

The chain is built from TRBV11-2 and TRBJ1-2, with D possibly being TRBD1 (6 bases). The CDR3 has 13 amino acids. Trimming pared 4 bases from V and 4 bases from J, leaving 10 bases between. Germline V lookup: CDR1 SGHAT, CDR2 FQNNGV. The CDR3 region is CASSSGQTYGYTF. In DNA form, the CDR3 reads TGTGCCAGCAGCTCTGGACAGACCTATGGCTACACCTTC.

The J gene is TRBJ2-2, the V gene TRBV14, with 7 positions matching TRBD1. Germline CDR1 reads SGHDN; CDR2 reads FVKESK. The V gene end was trimmed by 4 bases and the J gene end by 0 bases; junction bases not matched to a gene: 8. The CDR3 totals 17 residues. The CDR3 DNA is TGTGCCAGCAGCCTTCCAAGGACAGGAGCGAACACCGGGGAGCTGTTTTTT. Translating gives CASSLPRTGANTGELFF. The complete variable domain, with remaining parts taken from reference TRBV14 and TRBJ2-2, reads EAGVTQFPSHSVIEKGQTVTLRCDPISGHDNLYWYRRVMGKEIKFLLHFVKESKQDESGMPNNRFLAERTGGTYSTLKVQPAELEDSGVYFCASSLPRTGANTGELFFGEGSRLTVL.

The chain couples TRBV19 to TRBJ2-3; a possible D gene is TRBD1 (6 bases). Germline values: CDR1 LNHDA, CDR2 SQIVND (reference sequence). The CDR3 totals 15 residues. Trimming removed 2 bases at V and 2 bases at J, with 11 bases between. CDR3 coding DNA: TGTGCCAGTAGTATAAGTCAGGGGACCACAGATACGCAGTATTTT. Protein sequence: CASSISQGTTDTQYF.

The rearrangement links TRBV13 to TRBJ1-5; TRBD1 is a possible D gene (6 bases). V lost 6 bases to trimming and J lost 3 bases, with 15 bases between them. The germline V gene has CDR1 PRHDT and CDR2 FYEKMQ (reference sequence). The length of the CDR3 is 15 residues. Written as DNA, the CDR3 is TGTGCCAGCAGAAGTAACAGGGTTTACAATCAGCCCCAGCATTTT. This codes for CASRSNRVYNQPQHF. The variable domain in full, with the rest retrieved from reference TRBV13 and TRBJ1-5, is AAGVIQSPRHLIKEKRETATLKCYPIPRHDTVYWYQQGPGQDPQFLISFYEKMQSDKGSIPDRFSAQQFSDYHSELNMSSLELGDSALYFCASRSNRVYNQPQHFGDGTRLSIL.

This clone was observed a few times. The rearrangement links TRBV6-5 to TRBJ1-2, with 8 bases aligning to TRBD1. The CDR3 is 14 amino acids. The germline V gene has CDR1 MNHEY and CDR2 SVGAGI. V trimming: 5 bases; J trimming: 4 bases; junction bases outside the gene matches: 6. CDR3 residues: CASSKLTGGYGYTF. Written as DNA, the CDR3 is TGTGCCAGCAGTAAACTCACAGGGGGCTATGGCTACACCTTC.

This clone appeared a few times. V gene TRBV21-1 combines with J gene TRBJ2-1; TRBD2, the table's D call, was not compared with the DNA. TRBV21-1 is flagged as a pseudogene. The CDR3 runs 17 residues. The CDR3 DNA sequence: TGTGCCAGCGGAACACCCCGGACTAGCGGGGGGGCTGATGAGCAGTTCTTC. This gives the protein CASGTPRTSGGADEQFF.

The chain combines TRBV10-1 with TRBJ1-1; possible D gene TRBD1, 5 bases. The CDR3 length is 16 residues. Germline CDR1 is WNHNN and CDR2 is SYGVQD (reference sequence). The V end lost 4 bases, the J end lost 0 bases, and 15 bases lay between the germline ends. CDR3 protein: CASSGAGTGVNTEAFF. The CDR3 DNA reads TGCGCCAGCAGTGGGGCTGGAACGGGGGTGAACACTGAAGCTTTCTTT.

The V and J genes are TRBV19 and TRBJ1-2; 8 bases are shared with TRBD1. The CDR3 extends over 14 amino acids. Trimming removed 6 bases from V and 5 bases from J; junction bases left unmatched: 8. CDR1 is LNHDA and CDR2 is SQIVND in the germline V gene (reference sequence). The CDR3 DNA follows: TGTGCCAGTAGCTCCGGGACAGGCGATTATGGCTACACCTTC. The encoded protein is CASSSGTGDYGYTF. Complete variable domain (other parts from reference TRBV19 and TRBJ1-2): DGGITQSPKYLFRKEGQNVTLSCEQNLNHDAMYWYRQDPGQGLRLIYYSQIVNDFQKGDIAEGYSVSREKKESFPLTVTSAQKNPTAFYLCASSSGTGDYGYTFGSGTRLTVV.

V is TRBV5-1 and J is TRBJ1-1; no clear D. V lost 4 bases and J 0 bases, leaving 16 bases between the germline ends. The CDR3 spans 16 residues. The germline V gene has CDR1 SGHRS and CDR2 YFSETQ. CDR3 protein: CASSPRAPGLNTEAFF. In DNA form, the CDR3 reads TGCGCCAGCAGCCCACGGGCACCGGGGTTGAACACTGAAGCTTTCTTT.

This chain's CDR3 is CASSYSAGGNEQFF. The CDR3 DNA sequence: TGTGCCAGCAGTTACTCTGCAGGGGGCAATGAGCAGTTCTTC. V and J are TRBV6-5 and TRBJ2-1; 7 bases are a match to TRBD1. CDR1 and CDR2 from the germline V gene are MNHEY and SVGAGI. The CDR3 is 14 residues long. V lost 0 bases, J lost 6 bases, and 2 bases stayed unmatched.

V and J are TRBV15 and TRBJ2-7; D not certain. V was shortened by 0 bases and J by 0 bases, with 12 bases between the two germline ends. Germline CDR1 and CDR2: LNHNV and YYDKDF (reference sequence). This CDR3 is built from 16 residues. The CDR3 here is CATSRDGPDSSYEQYF. Here the CDR3 DNA reads TGTGCCACCAGCAGAGATGGGCCAGATTCCTCCTACGAGCAGTACTTC.

This chain connects TRBV2 to TRBJ2-3, with 11 bases aligning to TRBD2. Losses at the gene ends were 4 bases for V and 1 base for J; bases not matched to a gene: 1. The CDR3 extends over 15 amino acids. Looked up from germline, CDR1 is SNHLY and CDR2 is FYNNEI. Written as DNA, the CDR3 is TGTGCCAGCAGTGCACTAGCGGGGGGCACAGATACGCAGTATTTT. It codes for CASSALAGGTDTQYF.

CDR3 residues: CASQTGGAYGANVLTF. Here the CDR3 DNA reads TGTGCCAGCCAGACAGGGGGCGCCTATGGGGCCAACGTCCTGACTTTC. V and J are TRBV2 and TRBJ2-6, with TRBD1 identical over 10 bases. The CDR3 runs 16 residues. With V trimmed by 8 bases and J by 3 bases, 7 bases remained unmatched. In germline, CDR1 is SNHLY, CDR2 FYNNEI.

The CDR3 region is CASSPITSGLTYEQYF. The CDR3 nucleotides read TGCGCCAGCAGCCCCATAACTAGCGGGCTTACCTACGAGCAGTACTTC. The chain uses TRBV5-1 and TRBJ2-7, with 9 nucleotides matching TRBD2. V gave up 4 bases and J gave up 2 bases; unmatched junction bases: 10. The germline V gene encodes CDR1 SGHRS and CDR2 YFSETQ. The CDR3 totals 16 residues. Full variable domain (missing parts from reference TRBV5-1 and TRBJ2-7): KAGVTQTPRYLIKTRGQQVTLSCSPISGHRSVSWYQQTPGQGLQFLFEYFSETQRNKGNFPGRFSGRQFSNSRSEMNVSTLELGDSALYLCASSPITSGLTYEQYFGPGTRLTVT.

This chain connects TRBV19 to TRBJ1-2; D possibly corresponds to TRBD1 (5 bases). This CDR3 region has 13 residues. Germline CDR1 reads LNHDA; CDR2 reads SQIVND (reference sequence). Trimming shortened V by 7 bases and J by 7 bases, and 16 bases separated the two germline ends. The chain's CDR3 is CASTPRGRTGYTF. CDR3 in DNA: TGTGCCAGTACTCCTAGGGGTAGGACTGGCTACACCTTC.

The V and J genes are TRBV5-6 and TRBJ1-2; D call uncertain. From germline, CDR1 is SGHDT and CDR2 YYEEEE. This CDR3 has 15 residues. V lost 3 bases, J lost 4 bases, and 16 bases lay in between. The CDR3 DNA reads TGTGCCAGCAGCTATAACCCCCCAAAGAGCTATGGCTACACCTTC. The encoded protein is CASSYNPPKSYGYTF. The full variable domain, with the rest looked up from reference TRBV5-6 and TRBJ1-2, is DAGVTQSPTHLIKTRGQQVTLRCSPKSGHDTVSWYQQALGQGPQFIFQYYEEEERQRGNFPDRFSGHQFPNYSSELNVNALLLGDSALYLCASSYNPPKSYGYTFGSGTRLTVV.

The gene calls are TRBV19 and TRBJ1-1; tentative D call: TRBD1 (6 bases). Trimming took off 6 bases at V and 7 bases at J, with 12 bases between the two ends. The germline gives CDR1 LNHDA, CDR2 SQIVND (reference sequence). The CDR3 is 12 residues long. The CDR3 DNA follows: TGTGCCAGTAGGGGGCAGGGGAATGAAGCTTTCTTT. The encoded protein is CASRGQGNEAFF.

The chain is built from TRBV5-8 and TRBJ1-5; 9 bases agree with TRBD1. V shed 4 bases and J 2 bases; nucleotides not matched to a gene: 4. Per the germline V gene, CDR1 is SGHTS and CDR2 is YDEGEE. This CDR3 is 15 amino acids long. Here the CDR3 reads CASSGGDRGNQPQHF. The CDR3 nucleotides read TGTGCCAGCAGCGGAGGGGACAGGGGCAATCAGCCCCAGCATTTT.

The chain joins TRBV10-3 to TRBJ1-2, with TRBD1 matching 8 bases. The CDR3 consists of 15 residues. The J segment lost 3 bases and the V segment lost 2 bases, leaving 5 bases of the junction unmatched. The germline V gene has CDR1 ENHRY and CDR2 SYGVKD. CDR3 DNA sequence: TGTGCCATCAGTGAGATGATGGGACAGGACTATGGCTACACCTTC. Its translation is CAISEMMGQDYGYTF.

V is TRBV5-5 and J is TRBJ1-1; D unresolved. Germline CDR1 and CDR2: SGHKS and YYEKEE (reference sequence). Trimming cost V 9 bases and J 3 bases, with 15 bases left between them. The CDR3 contains 13 residues. The CDR3: CATHRGVDTEAFF. CDR3 coding DNA: TGTGCCACCCACCGGGGTGTAGACACTGAAGCTTTCTTT.

The chain joins TRBV5-1 to TRBJ2-3; the D gene is possibly TRBD2 (6 bases). Trimming shortened V by 6 bases and J by 1 base, and 18 bases separated the two germline ends. CDR3 length equals 16 residues. The germline V gene encodes CDR1 SGHRS and CDR2 YFSETQ. The CDR3, as DNA: TGCGCCAGCACCGGGACGTTAGGAGGGGGCACAGATACGCAGTATTTT. Protein: CASTGTLGGGTDTQYF.

The rearrangement uses TRBV5-5 and TRBJ2-7; TRBD2 matches at 8 bases. Per the germline V gene, CDR1 is SGHKS and CDR2 is YYEKEE (reference sequence). Losses at the gene ends were 7 bases for V and 10 bases for J; bases not matched to a gene: 16. This CDR3 region has 14 residues. The CDR3 DNA sequence: TGTGCCAGCGATAAGGTTAGCGGGGACTACGGCCAGTACTTC. This encodes CASDKVSGDYGQYF.

This clone was observed a few times. The chain links TRBV11-1 to TRBJ1-2, with D possibly TRBD1 on 6 matching bases. The CDR3 is 15 residues long. Germline V CDR1 and CDR2: SGHAT, FQDESV (reference sequence). Trimming cost V 4 bases and J 3 bases, with 15 bases left between them. The CDR3 coding sequence is TGTGCCAGCAGCTATGGTCCAGAGGGGGACTATGGCTACACCTTC. Protein sequence: CASSYGPEGDYGYTF.